The present T cell receptor (beta chain) was sequenced within a study of blood T cell repertoires in COVID-19. Background on the study: COVID-19 samples from acute and convalescent phases originated in the United States, Italy and Spain. PBMCs, B-cell-depleted T cells, or T cells were the source of the cDNA or gDNA that made up the material.

The CDR3 is 17 residues long. V lost 0 bases and J lost 2; bases outside the gene matches: 9. Germline lookup yields CDR1 MGHRA and CDR2 YSYEKL. TCRdb keeps only in-frame clones here, not all; method: immunoSEQ multiplex PCR. This sample has about 53,000 clones, with more than 75% found just once. V usage is TRBV4-1 and J usage is TRBJ2-7; 8 bases line up with TRBD2. Source material: peripheral blood. This TCR was recovered from a man in his fifties with acute or convalescent COVID-19. This chain's CDR3 is CASSQETGAGVTYEQYF. The CDR3 nucleotides read TGCGCCAGCAGCCAAGAGACAGGAGCGGGAGTAACCTACGAGCAGTACTTC.